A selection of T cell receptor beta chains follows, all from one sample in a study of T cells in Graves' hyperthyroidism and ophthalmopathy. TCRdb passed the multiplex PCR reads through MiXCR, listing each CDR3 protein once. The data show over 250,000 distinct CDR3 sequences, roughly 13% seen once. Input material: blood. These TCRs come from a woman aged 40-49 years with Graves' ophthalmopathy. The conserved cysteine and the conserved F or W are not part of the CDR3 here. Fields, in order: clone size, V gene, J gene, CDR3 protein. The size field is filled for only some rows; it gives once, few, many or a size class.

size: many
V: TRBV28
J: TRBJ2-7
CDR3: ASSLSGGSDEQY

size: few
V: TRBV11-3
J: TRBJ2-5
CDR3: ASSPPRGVRETQY

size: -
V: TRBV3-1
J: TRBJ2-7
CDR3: ASSQDVLPEQY

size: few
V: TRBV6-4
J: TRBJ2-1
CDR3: ASSEDRGSYNEQF

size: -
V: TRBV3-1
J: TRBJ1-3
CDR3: ASSSTRYSSGNTIY

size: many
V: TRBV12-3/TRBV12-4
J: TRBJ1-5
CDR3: ASSSTQWPQH

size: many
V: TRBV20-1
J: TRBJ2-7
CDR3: SVRLPFTYEQY

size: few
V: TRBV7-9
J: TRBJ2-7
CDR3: ASSLAQTSGSSEQY

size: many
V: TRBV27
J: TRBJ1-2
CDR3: ASSNTANYGYT

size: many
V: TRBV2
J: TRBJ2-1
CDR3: ASMSQVGASGEQF

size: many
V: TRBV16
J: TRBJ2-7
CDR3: ASSQFGLGYEQY

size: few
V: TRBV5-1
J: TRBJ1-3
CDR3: ASSLALSHPPSSSGNTIY

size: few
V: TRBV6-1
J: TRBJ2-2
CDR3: ASRTGRGPGELF

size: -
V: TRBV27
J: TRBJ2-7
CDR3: ASSPILAGRSAGEQY

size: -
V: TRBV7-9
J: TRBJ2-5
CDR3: ASSPGAGETQY

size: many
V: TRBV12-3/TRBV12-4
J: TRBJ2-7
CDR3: ASNLQNTYEQY

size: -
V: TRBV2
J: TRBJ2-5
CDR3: ASSPPRVLGRETQY

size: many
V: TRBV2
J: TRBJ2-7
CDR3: ARGTTDYEQY

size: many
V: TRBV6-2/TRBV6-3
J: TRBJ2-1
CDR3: ASSYPLQLAGGEQF

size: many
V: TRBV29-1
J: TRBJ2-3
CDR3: SVGLASTDTQY

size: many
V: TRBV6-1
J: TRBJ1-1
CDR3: ASSKGTGVGMTEAF

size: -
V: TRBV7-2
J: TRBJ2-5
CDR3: ASSFKTGLTETQY

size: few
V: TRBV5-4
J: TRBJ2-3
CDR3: ASSSRTDVDTQY

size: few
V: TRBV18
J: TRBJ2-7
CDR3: ASSRGTGAYEQY

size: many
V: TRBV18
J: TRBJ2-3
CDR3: ASSPQGSSTDTQY

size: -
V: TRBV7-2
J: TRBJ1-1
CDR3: ASSLIAGTEAF

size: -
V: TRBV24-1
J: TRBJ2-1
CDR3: ATSDWGSNEQF

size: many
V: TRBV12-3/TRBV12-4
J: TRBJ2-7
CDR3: ASILRDYSYEQY

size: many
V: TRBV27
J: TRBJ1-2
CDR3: ASSLGDGGYGYT

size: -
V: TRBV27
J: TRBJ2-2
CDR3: ASSFKATGELF

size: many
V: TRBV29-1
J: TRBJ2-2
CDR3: SVDGGSTNTGELF

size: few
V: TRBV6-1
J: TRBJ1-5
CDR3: ASRGEHQPQH

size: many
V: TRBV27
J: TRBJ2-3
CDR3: ASSRVQEGAQY

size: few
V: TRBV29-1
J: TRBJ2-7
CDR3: SVGDTSYEQY

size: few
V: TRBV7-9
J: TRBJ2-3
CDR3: ASSPRTGVGDTQY

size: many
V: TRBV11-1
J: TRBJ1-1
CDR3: ASSLGTRGVSVWTEAF

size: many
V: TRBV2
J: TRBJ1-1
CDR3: ASRQDRGTEAF

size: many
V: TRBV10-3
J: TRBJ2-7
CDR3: AISRDPYEQY

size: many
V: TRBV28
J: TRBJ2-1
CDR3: ASRSSGASYNEQF

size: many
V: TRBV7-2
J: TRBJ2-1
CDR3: ASTLIRDLNEQF

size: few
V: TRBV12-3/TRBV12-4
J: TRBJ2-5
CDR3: ASSPTGGWETQY